A selection of T cell receptor beta chains follows, all from one sample in a study of blood T cell repertoires in COVID-19. Assay: immunoSEQ multiplex PCR; the TCRdb copy retains only in-frame clones and omits some. The table lists hundreds of thousands of clones, 80% to 90% of them singletons. The source material was PBMCs or T cells enriched from blood (not recorded which). Receptor source: a woman aged 40 to 50 who had been exposed to COVID-19. Each CDR3 is given with its conserved first and last residue. A D gene is named only where the DNA matches it firmly.

d_gene	len	v_gene	j_gene	CDR3aa
.	14	TRBV5-1	TRBJ1-2	CASSLGGGEYGYTF
TRBD2	15	TRBV9	TRBJ2-3	CASSSPGGGTDTQYF
TRBD2	16	TRBV4-1	TRBJ2-1	CASSQDRPSGGGEQFF
TRBD2	14	TRBV30	TRBJ2-3	CALKKRGSTDTQYF
TRBD2	16	TRBV7-3	TRBJ2-2	CASSLAGGGNTGELFF
TRBD2	18	TRBV7-8	TRBJ2-1	CASSPTSGGAYSYNEQFF
TRBD2	16	TRBV5-1	TRBJ2-3	CASSLELAGVTDTQYF
.	14	TRBV7-2	TRBJ2-7	CASSLGADYYEQYF
TRBD2	13	TRBV2	TRBJ2-1	CASSERGGNEQFF
.	11	TRBV7-2	TRBJ2-7	CASSHGYEQYF
.	13	TRBV2	TRBJ1-2	CASSDPDIYGYTF
.	16	TRBV27	TRBJ2-2	CASSLWARANTGELFF
.	10	TRBV7-2	TRBJ1-5	CASTLSPQHF
TRBD1	15	TRBV28	TRBJ1-4	CASSLQGATNEKLFF
TRBD1	14	TRBV3-1/TRBV3-2	TRBJ1-6	CASSHTGGNSPLHF
.	13	TRBV5-6	TRBJ1-1	CASTGPGHQKAFF
TRBD1	13	TRBV2	TRBJ1-2	CASSEGQGYGYTF
.	16	TRBV11-2	TRBJ2-6	CASSPQENSGANVLTF
.	15	TRBV18	TRBJ1-4	CASSPRGLFNEKLFF
.	15	TRBV5-4	TRBJ1-1	CASSPRQTMNTEAFF
.	15	TRBV6-5	TRBJ2-1	CASNLDGSSYNEQFF
TRBD1	13	TRBV19	TRBJ1-2	CASRDRGLRGYTF
.	14	TRBV2	TRBJ1-1	CASSTSAGNTEAFF